The TCR beta chain under discussion was sequenced for a study of read filtering for tumor transcriptome and immune sequencing. The library was built from about 370 ng RNA with molecular barcoded adaptors for alpha/delta and beta/gamma chains. MiXCR was run by TCRdb on the reads, yielding one entry per CDR3 protein. The sample includes nearly 60,000 distinct CDR3 sequences, more than 9% seen only once; the top ten take 16%. Germline assignment: CDR1 SGHVS and CDR2 FNYEAQ. The CDR3 is made up of 11 amino acids. Trimming removed 6 bases at V and 6 bases at J, with 9 bases between. This clonotype was recorded a few times.

Sequenced input: a population of CD138-negative cells sorted from bone marrow. This chain links TRBV7-6 with TRBJ2-7; D call uncertain. The source is a donor at least 40 years old with multiple myeloma. For the CDR3, the DNA is TGTGCCAGCAGGATCGGTTCCGAGCAGTACTTC. Translating gives CASRIGSEQYF.